Listed below are T cell receptor beta chains from one sample, sequenced in a study of control samples from healthy donors and cancer patients. Only in-frame clones appear in the TCRdb table, and some are missing; sequencing was by immunoSEQ multiplex PCR. The profile shows approximately 100,000 clones, around nine tenths of them singletons. Specimen: blood. Receptors were obtained from a man aged 25-45 years in good health. Both conserved end residues are part of each CDR3. D genes are given only for firm matches. Where a row states a size, it is once, few, many or the class of an expanded clone; other rows omit it.

j_call,clone_size,d_call,v_call,cdr3_nt,cdr3_aa
TRBJ1-1,-,TRBD1,TRBV6-6,TGTGCCAGCAGTTTTTTTTGGGACAGCAAGTTTGAAGCTTTCTTT,CASSFFWDSKFEAFF
TRBJ2-3,-,TRBD1,TRBV7-9,TGTGCCAGCAGCCCCGGGACAGGCACCACAGATACGCAGTATTTT,CASSPGTGTTDTQYF
TRBJ2-7,-,-,TRBV5-1,TGCGCCAGCAGCTTGGAGACTACGCACTCCTACGAGCAGTACTTC,CASSLETTHSYEQYF
TRBJ1-5,-,-,TRBV21-1,TGTGCCAGCAGCAATTGGGGCAATCAGCCCCAGCATTTT,CASSNWGNQPQHF
TRBJ1-4,once,TRBD1,TRBV7-9,TGTGCCAGCAGCCCGGGACAGGGAGGGGAAAAACTGTTTTTT,CASSPGQGGEKLFF
TRBJ1-4,-,-,TRBV6-5,TGTGCCAGCAGACTCGGAGGGCCCCTCGTGGGAAAACTGTTTTTT,CASRLGGPLVGKLFF
TRBJ2-5,-,-,TRBV28,TGTGCCAGCAGTTTGGTGGGAGAGGGAACCCAAGAGACCCAGTACTTC,CASSLVGEGTQETQYF
TRBJ2-2,-,-,TRBV2,TGTGCCAGCAGTGGTCAGGGCGACACCGGGGAGCTGTTTTTT,CASSGQGDTGELFF
TRBJ2-6,-,-,TRBV5-1,TGCGCCAGCGGTCAGGGTAATGGGGCCAACGTCCTGACTTTC,CASGQGNGANVLTF
TRBJ2-7,-,-,TRBV10-3,TGTGCCACCAACCCGGACATTTACTACGAGCAGTACTTC,CATNPDIYYEQYF
TRBJ2-7,-,-,TRBV30,TGTGCCTGGAGTGTACTGTTCTACGAGCAGTACTTC,CAWSVLFYEQYF
TRBJ1-5,-,-,TRBV28,TGTGCCAGCAGTTTGGTTAGCAATCAGCCCCAGCATTTT,CASSLVSNQPQHF
TRBJ2-3,-,-,TRBV5-1,TGCGCCAGCAGCTATCCCCACTCTAGCACAGATACGCAGTATTTT,CASSYPHSSTDTQYF
TRBJ2-3,-,TRBD1,TRBV4-3,TGCGCCAGCAGCCAAGATTTGTGGGACAGGGGTAGTACAGATACGCAGTATTTT,CASSQDLWDRGSTDTQYF
TRBJ1-2,once,TRBD1,TRBV28,TGTGCCAGCAGTACGACAGGGGCGATCCGTGGCTACACCTTC,CASSTTGAIRGYTF
TRBJ1-2,-,-,TRBV19,TGTGCCAGTAGTATTCCGGTCGGCCACTCCTATGGCTACACCTTC,CASSIPVGHSYGYTF
TRBJ2-1,few,TRBD1,TRBV6-5,TGTGCCAGCAGTTACACGACAGGGTATGAGCAGTTCTTC,CASSYTTGYEQFF
TRBJ2-3,-,-,TRBV7-2,TGTGCCAGCAGCCCGGAACCGGGACGAGGAAGCACAGATACGCAGTATTTT,CASSPEPGRGSTDTQYF
TRBJ2-7,once,-,TRBV12-3/TRBV12-4,TGTGCCAGCAGTTTAGGTTTGGCTGTAGAGCAGTACTTC,CASSLGLAVEQYF
TRBJ1-4,-,TRBD1,TRBV28,TGTGCCAGCCGGGACAGGAGCGGGGAAAAACTGTTTTTT,CASRDRSGEKLFF
TRBJ2-3,-,-,TRBV6-1,TGTGCCAGCAGTGAACAAAGCACAGATACGCAGTATTTT,CASSEQSTDTQYF
TRBJ1-2,-,TRBD1,TRBV12-3/TRBV12-4,TGTGCCAGCAGTTTAACAGGGGTCTATGGCTACACCTTC,CASSLTGVYGYTF
TRBJ1-1,-,-,TRBV5-1,TGCGCCAGCAGCTTTGGGGGGGAGAACACTGAAGCTTTCTTT,CASSFGGENTEAFF
TRBJ2-7,-,-,TRBV27,TGTGCCAGCAGTGCCCAACAGTACTCCTACGAGCAGTACTTC,CASSAQQYSYEQYF
TRBJ2-7,-,TRBD1,TRBV11-3,TGTGCCAGCAGCTTAGATAGGACAGGAGGATCCGAGCAGTACTTC,CASSLDRTGGSEQYF
TRBJ2-7,-,-,TRBV6-1,TGTGCCAGCAGTGAAGAGGGGCAGGGCCACATTACTTTCTACGAGCAGTACTTC,CASSEEGQGHITFYEQYF
TRBJ2-3,-,-,TRBV5-6,TGTGCCAGCAGCTTGGACACAGATACGCAGTATTTT,CASSLDTDTQYF
TRBJ1-5,-,TRBD1,TRBV24-1,TGTGCCACCAGTGACTCAACCGGGACAGTGAATCAGCCCCAGCATTTT,CATSDSTGTVNQPQHF
TRBJ1-5,-,-,TRBV19,TGTGCCAGTAGTATGAGCTCTAGCAATCAGCCCCAGCATTTT,CASSMSSSNQPQHF
TRBJ1-1,-,-,TRBV7-3,TGTGCCAGCAGCTTATCCCAGAACACTGAAGCTTTCTTT,CASSLSQNTEAFF
TRBJ2-1,once,TRBD2,TRBV27,TGTGCCAGCAGTCCTAGCGGTAATGAGCAGTTCTTC,CASSPSGNEQFF
TRBJ2-2,-,TRBD2,TRBV6-1,TGTGCCAGCAGTGACCTAGCGGGAGGGCCAGATGGGGAGCTGTTTTTT,CASSDLAGGPDGELFF
TRBJ2-2,-,TRBD1,TRBV2,TGTGCCAGCAGTGTGACAGGGCGGAACGCCGGGGAGCTGTTTTTT,CASSVTGRNAGELFF
TRBJ1-5,-,-,TRBV28,TGTGCCAGCAGTTTATGGGTTAATCAGCCCCAGCATTTT,CASSLWVNQPQHF
TRBJ2-7,-,-,TRBV15,TGTGCCACCAGCACAGGCCATGTCCTCAGGGGTGAGCAGTACTTC,CATSTGHVLRGEQYF
TRBJ1-2,-,TRBD1,TRBV7-9,TGTGCCAGCAGCACCACAGGGGGTGTAAAGTATGGCTACACCTTC,CASSTTGGVKYGYTF